Listed below are T cell receptor beta chains from one sample, sequenced in a study of shared clonotypes between healthy human individuals. TCRdb keeps only in-frame clones here, not all; method: immunoSEQ multiplex PCR. The sample carries more than 2,000,000 clones, 85% to 95% recorded once. Sequencing used naive CD4+ T cells sorted from blood. Receptors were obtained from a young man in good health. The CDR3 runs from the conserved cysteine through the conserved F or W. The D gene is left open where the match is weak. Some rows have no size entry. The others give once, few or many, or a class for an expanded clone.

size: once; J: TRBJ2-7; length: 14; D: TRBD1; V: TRBV5-1; CDR3: CASSSNRGRNEQYF; DNA: TGCGCCAGCAGCTCCAACAGGGGACGCAACGAGCAGTACTTC
size: NA; J: TRBJ2-3; length: 14; D: NA; V: TRBV18; CDR3: CASSPKQSTDTQYF; DNA: TGTGCCAGCTCACCAAAGCAAAGCACAGATACGCAGTATTTT
size: NA; J: TRBJ1-6; length: 15; D: NA; V: TRBV4-2; CDR3: CASRKEPGEGSPLHF; DNA: TGTGCCAGCAGGAAGGAGCCAGGGGAGGGTTCACCCCTCCACTTT
size: NA; J: TRBJ2-3; length: 19; D: TRBD2; V: TRBV7-2; CDR3: CASSLVSAGGPSFRDTQYF; DNA: TGTGCCAGCAGCTTAGTGTCTGCGGGAGGGCCCTCGTTTAGAGATACGCAGTATTTT
size: NA; J: TRBJ2-7; length: 14; D: TRBD2; V: TRBV6-1; CDR3: CASELAGALYEQYF; DNA: TGTGCCAGCGAACTAGCGGGGGCTCTCTACGAGCAGTACTTC
size: NA; J: TRBJ2-7; length: 15; D: TRBD2; V: TRBV5-4; CDR3: CASSLVAGGPSEQYF; DNA: TGTGCCAGCAGCTTAGTAGCGGGAGGGCCCTCCGAGCAGTACTTC
size: few; J: TRBJ1-4; length: 14; D: NA; V: TRBV28; CDR3: CASVDSATNEKLFF; DNA: TGTGCCAGCGTCGACAGTGCAACTAATGAAAAACTGTTTTTT
size: NA; J: TRBJ1-2; length: 12; D: NA; V: TRBV19; CDR3: CASSLSLGGYTF; DNA: TGTGCCAGTAGTTTATCTCTCGGAGGCTACACCTTC
size: NA; J: TRBJ1-6; length: 12; D: NA; V: TRBV30; CDR3: CAWSPGESPLHF; DNA: TGTGCCTGGAGTCCGGGGGAATCACCCCTCCACTTT
size: once; J: TRBJ1-2; length: 14; D: TRBD1; V: TRBV19; CDR3: CASSRTGVNYGYTF; DNA: TGTGCCAGCTCGAGGACAGGAGTCAACTATGGCTACACCTTC
size: NA; J: TRBJ1-6; length: 15; D: NA; V: TRBV28; CDR3: CASTPIRTSNSPLHF; DNA: TGTGCCAGCACCCCGATCCGGACAAGTAATTCACCCCTCCACTTT
size: NA; J: TRBJ2-5; length: 15; D: NA; V: TRBV7-2; CDR3: CASSLGGRAEETQYF; DNA: TGTGCCAGCAGCTTAGGGGGCCGGGCCGAAGAGACCCAGTACTTC
size: NA; J: TRBJ1-3; length: 14; D: NA; V: TRBV29-1; CDR3: CSVEKSGTQNTIYF; DNA: TGCAGCGTTGAAAAGTCCGGGACCCAAAACACCATATATTTT
size: NA; J: TRBJ2-7; length: 10; D: NA; V: TRBV6-5; CDR3: CASSDYEQYF; DNA: TGTGCCAGCAGTGATTACGAGCAGTACTTC
size: NA; J: TRBJ1-6; length: 15; D: TRBD1; V: TRBV18; CDR3: CASSRTGASNSPLHF; DNA: TGTGCCAGCTCACGGACAGGGGCTAGCAATTCACCCCTCCACTTT
size: NA; J: TRBJ2-3; length: 16; D: NA; V: TRBV7-2; CDR3: CASSLAYYGTPRLQYF; DNA: TGTGCCAGCAGCTTAGCGTACTACGGGACCCCTAGGTTGCAGTATTTT
size: once; J: TRBJ1-2; length: 18; D: NA; V: TRBV5-3; CDR3: CARSLLPQGTTNNYGYTF; DNA: TGTGCCAGAAGCTTGTTGCCCCAGGGAACCACAAACAACTATGGCTACACCTTC
size: once; J: TRBJ2-7; length: 13; D: NA; V: TRBV11-3; CDR3: CASSPNPAGEQYF; DNA: TGTGCCAGCAGCCCAAATCCTGCGGGCGAGCAGTACTTC
size: NA; J: TRBJ2-2; length: 16; D: NA; V: TRBV10-1; CDR3: CASSEEGRKDTGELFF; DNA: TGCGCCAGCAGTGAGGAGGGAAGGAAAGACACCGGGGAGCTGTTTTTT
size: NA; J: TRBJ1-3; length: 14; D: NA; V: TRBV2; CDR3: CASSEGRVGNTIYF; DNA: TGTGCCAGCAGTGAAGGCAGGGTGGGAAACACCATATATTTT
size: NA; J: TRBJ2-2; length: 15; D: NA; V: TRBV5-4; CDR3: CASSTRQTNTGELFF; DNA: TGTGCCAGCAGCACCCGACAGACTAACACCGGGGAGCTGTTTTTT
size: NA; J: TRBJ2-7; length: 13; D: NA; V: TRBV5-4; CDR3: CASSLSTTYEQYF; DNA: TGTGCCAGCAGCTTGAGTACAACCTACGAGCAGTACTTC
size: NA; J: TRBJ2-7; length: 11; D: NA; V: TRBV27; CDR3: CASPPLHEQYF; DNA: TGTGCCAGCCCCCCCCTGCACGAGCAGTACTTC
size: once; J: TRBJ2-7; length: 16; D: TRBD2; V: TRBV4-2; CDR3: CASSQDASGGAYEQYF; DNA: TGTGCCAGCAGCCAAGATGCTAGCGGGGGGGCGTACGAGCAGTACTTC
size: few; J: TRBJ1-4; length: 14; D: NA; V: TRBV19; CDR3: CASNTGGVYEKLFF; DNA: TGTGCCAGTAATACTGGAGGGGTATATGAAAAACTGTTTTTT
size: once; J: TRBJ2-1; length: 16; D: NA; V: TRBV7-6; CDR3: CASSLRSAESYNEQFF; DNA: TGTGCCAGCAGCTTAAGGTCGGCGGAATCCTACAATGAGCAGTTCTTC